This T cell receptor beta chain was found in a study of blood T cell repertoires in COVID-19. At the level of the study: Acute and convalescent COVID-19 specimens originated in the United States, Italy and Spain.

Patients in Seattle were enrolled during active infection, then followed longitudinally. The table came from immunoSEQ multiplex PCR; TCRdb's copy has only in-frame clones and leaves some out. Here the sample spans about 96,000 clones, about 87% being singletons. Germline V gene lookup returns CDR1 LGHDT and CDR2 YNNKEL (reference sequence). The CDR3 covers 14 residues. Trimming cost V 5 bases and J 9 bases, with 17 bases left between them. The sample was peripheral blood. The clonotype comes from a human donor with COVID-19, enrolled during active disease. The donor label of this sample is uncertain. This chain links TRBV3-1 (or the pseudogene TRBV3-2) with TRBJ1-5; D ambiguous. The CDR3 DNA is TGTGCCAGCAGCTTCCAACCAGACCGAGGGCCCCAGCATTTT. Its protein is CASSFQPDRGPQHF.